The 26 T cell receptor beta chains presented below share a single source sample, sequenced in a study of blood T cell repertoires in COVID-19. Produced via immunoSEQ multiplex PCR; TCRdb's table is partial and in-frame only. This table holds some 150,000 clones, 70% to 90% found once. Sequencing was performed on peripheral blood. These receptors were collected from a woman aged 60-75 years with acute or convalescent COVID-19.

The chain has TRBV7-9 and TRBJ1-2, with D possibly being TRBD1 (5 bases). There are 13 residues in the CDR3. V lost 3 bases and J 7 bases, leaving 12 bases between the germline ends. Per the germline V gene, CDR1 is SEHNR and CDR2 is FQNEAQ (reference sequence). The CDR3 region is CASSFSPQGGYTF. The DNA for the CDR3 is TGTGCCAGCAGCTTCAGCCCTCAGGGTGGCTACACCTTC. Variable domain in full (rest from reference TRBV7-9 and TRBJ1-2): DTGVSQNPRHKITKRGQNVTFRCDPISEHNRLYWYRQTLGQGPEFLTYFQNEAQLEKSRLLSDRFSAERPKGSFSTLEIQRTEQGDSAMYLCASSFSPQGGYTFGSGTRLTVV.

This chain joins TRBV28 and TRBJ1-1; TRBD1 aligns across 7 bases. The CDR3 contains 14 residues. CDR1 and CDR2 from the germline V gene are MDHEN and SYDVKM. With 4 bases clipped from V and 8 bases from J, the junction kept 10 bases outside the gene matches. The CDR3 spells CASSSIGGTEEAFF. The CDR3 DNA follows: TGTGCCAGCAGTTCAATCGGAGGGACAGAAGAAGCTTTCTTT.

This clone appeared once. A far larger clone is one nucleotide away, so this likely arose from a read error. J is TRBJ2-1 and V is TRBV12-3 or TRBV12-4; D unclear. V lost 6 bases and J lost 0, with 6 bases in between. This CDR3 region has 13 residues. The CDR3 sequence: CASRSSSYNEQFF. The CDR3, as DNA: TGTGCCAGCAGGTCTAGCTCCTACAATGAGCAGTTCTTC.

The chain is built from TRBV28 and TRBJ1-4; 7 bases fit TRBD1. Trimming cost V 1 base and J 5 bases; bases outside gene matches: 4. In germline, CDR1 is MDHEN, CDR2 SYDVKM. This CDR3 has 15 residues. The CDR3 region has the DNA TGTGCCAGCAGTTTATCCGGGACAGTCAATGAAAAACTGTTTTTT. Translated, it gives CASSLSGTVNEKLFF.

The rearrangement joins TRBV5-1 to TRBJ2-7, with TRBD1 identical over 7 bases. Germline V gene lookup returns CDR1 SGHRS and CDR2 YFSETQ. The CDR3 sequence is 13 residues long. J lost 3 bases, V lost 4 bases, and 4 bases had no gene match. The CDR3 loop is CASSPDRLYEQYF. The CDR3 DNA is TGCGCCAGCAGCCCGGACAGGCTCTACGAGCAGTACTTC.

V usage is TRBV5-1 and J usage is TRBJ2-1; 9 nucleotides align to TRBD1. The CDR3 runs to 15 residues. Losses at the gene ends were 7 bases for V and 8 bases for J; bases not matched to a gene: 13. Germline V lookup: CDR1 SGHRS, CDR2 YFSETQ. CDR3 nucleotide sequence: TGCGCCAGCTGGACCGGGACAGGGTATGGAGATGAGCAGTTCTTC. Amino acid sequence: CASWTGTGYGDEQFF.

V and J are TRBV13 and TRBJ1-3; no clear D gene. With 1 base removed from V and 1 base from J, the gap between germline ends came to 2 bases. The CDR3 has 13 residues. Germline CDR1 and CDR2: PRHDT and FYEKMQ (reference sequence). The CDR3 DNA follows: TGTGCCAGCAGCTTAGCTTCTGGAAACACCATATATTTT. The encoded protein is CASSLASGNTIYF.

CDR3 region: CASSRTPNYGYTF. DNA for the CDR3: TGTGCCAGCAGCCGGACACCAAACTATGGCTACACCTTC. V usage is TRBV5-6 and J usage is TRBJ1-2; D perhaps matches TRBD1 (5 bases). The CDR3 runs to 13 residues. Germline V gives CDR1 SGHDT, CDR2 YYEEEE. With 4 bases removed from V and 2 bases from J, the gap between germline ends came to 9 bases. Full variable domain (outside the CDR3, taken from reference TRBV5-6 and TRBJ1-2): DAGVTQSPTHLIKTRGQQVTLRCSPKSGHDTVSWYQQALGQGPQFIFQYYEEEERQRGNFPDRFSGHQFPNYSSELNVNALLLGDSALYLCASSRTPNYGYTFGSGTRLTVV.

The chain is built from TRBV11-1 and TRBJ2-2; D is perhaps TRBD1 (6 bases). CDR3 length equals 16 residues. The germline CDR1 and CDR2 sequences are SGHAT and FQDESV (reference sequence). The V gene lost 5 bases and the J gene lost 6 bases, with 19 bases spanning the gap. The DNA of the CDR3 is TGTGCCAGCAGCGCCGTACAGGGAATGGGGGCCGGGGAGCTGTTTTTT. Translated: CASSAVQGMGAGELFF. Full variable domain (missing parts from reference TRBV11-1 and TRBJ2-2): EAEVAQSPRYKITEKSQAVAFWCDPISGHATLYWYRQILGQGPELLVQFQDESVVDDSQLPKDRFSAERLKGVDSTLKIQPAELGDSAMYLCASSAVQGMGAGELFFGEGSRLTVL.

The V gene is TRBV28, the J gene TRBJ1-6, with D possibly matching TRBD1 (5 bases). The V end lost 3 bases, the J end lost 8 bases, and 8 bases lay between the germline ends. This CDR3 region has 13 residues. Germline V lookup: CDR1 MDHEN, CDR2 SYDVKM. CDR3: CASSFRGDSPLHF. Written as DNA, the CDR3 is TGTGCCAGCAGTTTTAGGGGTGATTCACCCCTCCACTTT.

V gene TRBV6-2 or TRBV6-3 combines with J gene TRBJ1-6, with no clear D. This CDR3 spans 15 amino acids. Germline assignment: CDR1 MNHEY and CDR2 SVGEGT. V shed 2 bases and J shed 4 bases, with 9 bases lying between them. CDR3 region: CASSYSQAYNSPLHF. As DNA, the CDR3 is TGTGCCAGCAGTTACAGCCAGGCTTATAATTCACCCCTCCACTTT.

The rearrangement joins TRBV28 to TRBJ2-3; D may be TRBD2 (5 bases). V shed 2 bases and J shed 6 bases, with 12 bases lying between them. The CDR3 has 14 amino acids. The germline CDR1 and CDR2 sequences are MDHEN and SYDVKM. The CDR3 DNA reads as TGTGCCAGCAGTTTAGAGAGCGGTCGGGATACGCAGTATTTT. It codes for CASSLESGRDTQYF.

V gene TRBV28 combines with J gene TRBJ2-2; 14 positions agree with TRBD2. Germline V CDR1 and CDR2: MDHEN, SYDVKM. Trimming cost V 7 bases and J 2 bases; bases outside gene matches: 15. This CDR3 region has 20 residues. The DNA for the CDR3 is TGTGCCAGCACACTACTTCGGGGGACTAGCGGGGGCCTCAACACCGGGGAGCTGTTTTTT. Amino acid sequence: CASTLLRGTSGGLNTGELFF.

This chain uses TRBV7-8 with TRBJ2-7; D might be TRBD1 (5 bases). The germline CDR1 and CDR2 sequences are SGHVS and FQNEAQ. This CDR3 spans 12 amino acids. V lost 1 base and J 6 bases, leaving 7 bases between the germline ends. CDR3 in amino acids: CASSLEGPEQYF. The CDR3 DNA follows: TGTGCCAGCAGCTTAGAGGGGCCCGAGCAGTACTTC.

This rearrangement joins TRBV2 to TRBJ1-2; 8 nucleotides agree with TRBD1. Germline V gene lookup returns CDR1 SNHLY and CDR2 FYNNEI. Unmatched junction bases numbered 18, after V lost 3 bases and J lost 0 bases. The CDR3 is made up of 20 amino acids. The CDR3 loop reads CASSERQARGQIIANYGYTF. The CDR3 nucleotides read TGTGCCAGCAGTGAGCGGCAGGCCAGGGGGCAAATAATCGCTAACTATGGCTACACCTTC.

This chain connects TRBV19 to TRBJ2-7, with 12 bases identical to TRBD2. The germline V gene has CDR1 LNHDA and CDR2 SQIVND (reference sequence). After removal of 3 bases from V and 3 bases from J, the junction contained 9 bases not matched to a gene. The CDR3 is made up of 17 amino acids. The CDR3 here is CASSMTLTSGGFYEQYF. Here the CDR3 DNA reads TGTGCCAGTAGTATGACTTTGACTAGCGGGGGCTTCTACGAGCAGTACTTC. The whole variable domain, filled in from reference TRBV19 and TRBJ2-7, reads DGGITQSPKYLFRKEGQNVTLSCEQNLNHDAMYWYRQDPGQGLRLIYYSQIVNDFQKGDIAEGYSVSREKKESFPLTVTSAQKNPTAFYLCASSMTLTSGGFYEQYFGPGTRLTVT.

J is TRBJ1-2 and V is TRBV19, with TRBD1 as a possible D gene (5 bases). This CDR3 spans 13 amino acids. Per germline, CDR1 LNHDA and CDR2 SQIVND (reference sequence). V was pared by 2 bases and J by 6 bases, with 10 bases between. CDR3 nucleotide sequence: TGTGCCAGTAGTATAAAAGGGGTTCATGGCTACACCTTC. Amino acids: CASSIKGVHGYTF.

The CDR3 region has the DNA TGTGCCAGCAGTGAAACAAGACTAGCGGGGGGGGTCACAGATACGCAGTATTTT. This encodes CASSETRLAGGVTDTQYF. V usage is TRBV6-1 and J usage is TRBJ2-3, with 14 bases matching TRBD2. Germline V gene sequence: CDR1 MNHNS, CDR2 SASEGT. The junction had 6 bases not matched to a gene; V was cut back by 2 bases and J by 2 bases. This CDR3 region has 18 residues.

In DNA form, the CDR3 reads TGTGCCAGCAGCGTTTACAGGGGTCTCAATGAGCAGTTCTTC. This encodes CASSVYRGLNEQFF. V gene TRBV28 combines with J gene TRBJ2-1, with 7 nucleotides matching TRBD1. This CDR3 contains 14 residues. The J segment lost 6 bases and the V segment lost 6 bases, leaving 8 bases of the junction unmatched. CDR1 and CDR2 (germline): MDHEN, SYDVKM.

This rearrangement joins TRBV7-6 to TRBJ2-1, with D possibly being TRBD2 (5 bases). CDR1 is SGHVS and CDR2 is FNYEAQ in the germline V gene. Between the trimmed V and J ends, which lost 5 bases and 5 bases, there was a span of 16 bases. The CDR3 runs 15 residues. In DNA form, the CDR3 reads TGTGCCAGCAGCGAAGGATACGGGGTCCACAATGAGCAGTTCTTC. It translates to CASSEGYGVHNEQFF.

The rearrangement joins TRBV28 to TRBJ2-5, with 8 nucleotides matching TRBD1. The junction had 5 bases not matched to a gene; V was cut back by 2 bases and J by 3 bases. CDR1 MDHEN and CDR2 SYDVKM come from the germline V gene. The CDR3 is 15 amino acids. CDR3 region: CASSLRTGRKETQYF. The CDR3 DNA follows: TGTGCCAGCAGTTTACGGACAGGGCGGAAAGAGACCCAGTACTTC.

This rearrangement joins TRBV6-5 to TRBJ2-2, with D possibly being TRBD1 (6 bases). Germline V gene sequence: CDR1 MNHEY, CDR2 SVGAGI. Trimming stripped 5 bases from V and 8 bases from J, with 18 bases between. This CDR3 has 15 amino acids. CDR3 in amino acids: CASSTARQVVGELFF. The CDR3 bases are TGTGCCAGCAGTACGGCTCGACAGGTGGTAGGGGAGCTGTTTTTT.

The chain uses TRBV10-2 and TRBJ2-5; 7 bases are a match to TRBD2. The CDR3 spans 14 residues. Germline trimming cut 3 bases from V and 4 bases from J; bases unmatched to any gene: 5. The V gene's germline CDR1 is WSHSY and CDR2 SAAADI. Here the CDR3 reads CASSDMGTIETQYF. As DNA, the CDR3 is TGCGCCAGCAGTGATATGGGGACTATAGAGACCCAGTACTTC.

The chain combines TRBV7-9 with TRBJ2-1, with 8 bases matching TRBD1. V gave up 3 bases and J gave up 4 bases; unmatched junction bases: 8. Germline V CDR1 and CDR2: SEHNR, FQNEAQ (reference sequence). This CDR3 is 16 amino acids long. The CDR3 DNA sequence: TGTGCCAGCAGCTTTCGACCGGGACAGGTATACAATGAGCAGTTCTTC. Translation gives CASSFRPGQVYNEQFF. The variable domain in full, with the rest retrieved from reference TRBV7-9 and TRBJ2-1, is DTGVSQNPRHKITKRGQNVTFRCDPISEHNRLYWYRQTLGQGPEFLTYFQNEAQLEKSRLLSDRFSAERPKGSFSTLEIQRTEQGDSAMYLCASSFRPGQVYNEQFFGPGTRLTVL.

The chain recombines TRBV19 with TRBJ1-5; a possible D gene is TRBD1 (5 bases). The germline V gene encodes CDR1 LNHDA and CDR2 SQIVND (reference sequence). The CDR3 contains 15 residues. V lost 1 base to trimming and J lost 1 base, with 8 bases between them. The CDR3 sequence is CASSIAGRSNQPQHF. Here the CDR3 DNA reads TGTGCCAGTAGTATAGCAGGGAGGAGCAATCAGCCCCAGCATTTT.

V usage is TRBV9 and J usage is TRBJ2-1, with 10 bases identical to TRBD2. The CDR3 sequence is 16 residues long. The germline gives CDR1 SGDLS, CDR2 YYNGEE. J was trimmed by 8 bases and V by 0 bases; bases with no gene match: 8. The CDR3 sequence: CASSVAPSGGIHEQFF. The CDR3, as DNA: TGTGCCAGCAGCGTAGCTCCTAGCGGGGGTATTCATGAGCAGTTCTTC. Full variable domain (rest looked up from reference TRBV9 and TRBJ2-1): DSGVTQTPKHLITATGQRVTLRCSPRSGDLSVYWYQQSLDQGLQFLIQYYNGEERAKGNILERFSAQQFPDLHSELNLSSLELGDSALYFCASSVAPSGGIHEQFFGPGTRLTVL.